The rows below give T cell receptor beta chains drawn from one sample of a study of STAT5B mutations in CD4+ large granular lymphocyte leukemia. Profiled with immunoSEQ multiplex PCR; TCRdb holds only in-frame clones, not every one. The table includes 15,000 to 25,000 clones, 70% to 85% detected once. Material: CD4+ T cells from blood buffy coats. Receptors originate from a human donor in good health. Both conserved end residues are part of each CDR3. D genes are given only for firm matches. The size field is filled for only some rows; it gives once, few, many or a size class.

J,size,V,D,DNA,CDR3
TRBJ2-7,.,TRBV14,.,TGTGCCAGCAGCACCCGGGACATAGCGGTTTCCTACGAGCAGTACTTC,CASSTRDIAVSYEQYF
TRBJ2-7,.,TRBV6-5,TRBD2,TGTGCCAGCAGTTCCTCTAGCGGGAGACGCGAGCAGTACTTC,CASSSSSGRREQYF
TRBJ2-1,.,TRBV30,.,TGTGCCTGGGCTAAGTGGAACGGGGTGGATGAGCAGTTCTTC,CAWAKWNGVDEQFF
TRBJ1-5,.,TRBV30,.,TGTGCCTGGAGTGGGACAGAGGGAGGGTATCAGCCCCAGCATTTT,CAWSGTEGGYQPQHF
TRBJ2-5,.,TRBV7-6,.,TGTGCCAGCAGCTTAGCAGGGGACTTTAGTTGGACCCAGTACTTC,CASSLAGDFSWTQYF
TRBJ1-1,.,TRBV18,.,TGTGCCAGCTCACCAATGAACACTGAAGCTTTCTTT,CASSPMNTEAFF
TRBJ1-2,.,TRBV29-1,.,TGCAGCGTTGATAGCAGGGGAGGCTATGGCTACACCTTC,CSVDSRGGYGYTF
TRBJ2-2,.,TRBV14,.,TGTGCCAGCAGCCAAGTAACGGCTTCTGTCGCGAACACCGGGGAGCTGTTTTTT,CASSQVTASVANTGELFF
TRBJ1-1,.,TRBV7-9,.,TGTGCCAGCAGCTTAGATTTAGGAGAAGCTTTCTTT,CASSLDLGEAFF
TRBJ1-1,.,TRBV6-5,.,TGTGCCAGCAGGGCGAGGCCCCCGAGGGACACTGAAGCTTTCTTT,CASRARPPRDTEAFF
TRBJ2-2,.,TRBV10-3,.,TGTGCCATCAGTGAATTTCCTGGGGCGAACACCGGGGAGCTGTTTTTT,CAISEFPGANTGELFF
TRBJ1-5,.,TRBV7-6,TRBD1,TGTGCCAGCAGCAGACAGGGGGCGAGTCAGCCCCAGCATTTT,CASSRQGASQPQHF
TRBJ1-1,.,TRBV19,.,TGTGCCAGTACGGGCCATAAGAACACTGAAGCTTTCTTT,CASTGHKNTEAFF
TRBJ2-6,.,TRBV7-9,.,TGTGCCAGCAGCCCCTTATCAGCTGGGGCCAACGTCCTGACTTTC,CASSPLSAGANVLTF
TRBJ2-1,.,TRBV5-1,TRBD1,TGCGCCAGCAGCCCTCCCGGACAGGGCCACAACAATGAGCAGTTCTTC,CASSPPGQGHNNEQFF
TRBJ2-7,.,TRBV11-1,.,TGTGCCAGCAGCTTACTCGGCAGGGCTTACGAGCAGTACTTC,CASSLLGRAYEQYF
TRBJ2-5,.,TRBV7-9,.,TGTGCCAGCAGCTTAGCGGGAGCAGAGACCCAGTACTTC,CASSLAGAETQYF
TRBJ2-3,.,TRBV14,.,TGTGCCAGCAGCCAACTAGCGTCTAGCACAGATACGCAGTATTTT,CASSQLASSTDTQYF
TRBJ2-7,.,TRBV9,TRBD2,TGTGCCAGCAGCGTAGAAACTAGCGGGAGGGCCCTCCACGAGCAGTACTTC,CASSVETSGRALHEQYF
TRBJ2-1,.,TRBV20-1,.,TGCAGGGCTGGCTCCTACAATGAGCAGTTCTTC,CRAGSYNEQFF
TRBJ1-2,.,TRBV2,TRBD1,TGTGCCAGCAGTTTGTCTCCCGGGACAGGATCTGGCTACACCTTC,CASSLSPGTGSGYTF
TRBJ2-7,.,TRBV6-6,TRBD2,TGTGCCAGCAGCCGGACAGGAACTAGCGGGAGCGGCGAGCAGTACTTC,CASSRTGTSGSGEQYF
TRBJ1-5,.,TRBV29-1,TRBD1,TGCAGCGCAGGGACAGCCAATCAGCCCCAGCATTTT,CSAGTANQPQHF
TRBJ2-7,.,TRBV6-5,TRBD1,TGTGCCAGCATAGGACAGGGGGTCTACGAGCAGTACTTC,CASIGQGVYEQYF
TRBJ1-4,.,TRBV5-1,.,TGCGCCAGCAGCTTGGCCGGGTCAACTAATGAAAAACTGTTTTTT,CASSLAGSTNEKLFF
TRBJ2-7,few,TRBV18,.,TGTGCCAGCTCACACCGACAGACCTACGAGCAGTACTTC,CASSHRQTYEQYF
TRBJ1-1,.,TRBV7-9,.,TGTGCCAGCAGCTTAGAATCAGGGCGCCGAGGGACTGAAGCTTTCTTT,CASSLESGRRGTEAFF
TRBJ1-5,.,TRBV19,.,TGTGCCAGTAGTATCAATAGCGGAACTATTAATAGCAATCAGCCCCAGCATTTT,CASSINSGTINSNQPQHF
TRBJ1-1,.,TRBV29-1,.,TGCAGCGGACAGGAGACTGAAGCTTTCTTT,CSGQETEAFF
TRBJ1-2,.,TRBV30,.,TGTGCCTGGACCTATCTAAGGGGAGGCTACACCTTC,CAWTYLRGGYTF
TRBJ2-7,.,TRBV4-1,.,TGCGCCAGCAGCCAAGCGCCGCAAGACTACGAGCAGTACTTC,CASSQAPQDYEQYF
TRBJ2-1,few,TRBV7-2,TRBD2,TGTGCCAGCAGCTTAGGTACAAGGACTAGCGTCGGCAATGAGCAGTTCTTC,CASSLGTRTSVGNEQFF
TRBJ2-1,.,TRBV7-2,.,TGTGCCAGCAGCTTGGGGACCGAATACAATGAGCAGTTCTTC,CASSLGTEYNEQFF
TRBJ2-7,.,TRBV7-8,TRBD1,TGTGCCAGCAGCCGGACAGGGGGCTACGAGCAGTACTTC,CASSRTGGYEQYF
TRBJ2-3,.,TRBV5-8,TRBD2,TGTGCCAGCAGGGGGAGCGGGAGTTTTACAGATACGCAGTATTTT,CASRGSGSFTDTQYF
TRBJ2-7,.,TRBV7-9,TRBD2,TGTGCCAGCAGCACAAGGACTAGCGGGACCTACGAGCAGTACTTC,CASSTRTSGTYEQYF
TRBJ1-1,few,TRBV9,.,TGTGCCAGCAGCGTACACGGAAACACTGAAGCTTTCTTT,CASSVHGNTEAFF
TRBJ1-3,.,TRBV21-1,.,TGTGCCAGCAGCCACTCTCGAGGTGTCTCTGGAAACACCATATATTTT,CASSHSRGVSGNTIYF
TRBJ2-5,.,TRBV5-8,.,TGTGCCAGCAGCTTGAATCCAGCGGAAGAGACCCAGTACTTC,CASSLNPAEETQYF
TRBJ2-5,.,TRBV6-6,TRBD2,TGTGCCAGCAGGACTAGCGGGGAGGAGACCCAGTACTTC,CASRTSGEETQYF
TRBJ2-6,once,TRBV19,.,TGTGCCAGTAGTACGACTTGGACCCTATCTGGGGCCAACGTCCTGACTTTC,CASSTTWTLSGANVLTF
TRBJ2-6,.,TRBV15,TRBD1,TGTGCCACCAGCAGGGGACAGGGTGCGGGGGCCAACGTCCTGACTTTC,CATSRGQGAGANVLTF
TRBJ1-2,once,TRBV19,.,TGTGCCAGTACCTCCCCCCTATCTGGCTACACCTTC,CASTSPLSGYTF
TRBJ1-2,.,TRBV18,.,TGTGCCAGCTCACCTAACCGGGACAATTATGGCTACACCTTC,CASSPNRDNYGYTF
TRBJ2-3,few,TRBV2,.,TGTGCCAGCACTCTGACTGGGGATACGCAGTATTTT,CASTLTGDTQYF
TRBJ2-5,.,TRBV4-2,.,TGTGCCAGCAGCCAAGATGTTAGGGCCCAGTACTTC,CASSQDVRAQYF
TRBJ2-1,.,TRBV5-1,TRBD2,TGCGCCAGCAGACCCGGGACTAGCGCTCGGGGGTCTGAGCAGTTCTTC,CASRPGTSARGSEQFF
TRBJ2-5,.,TRBV6-1,TRBD2,TGTGCCAGCTGGCAGCGGGAAGGAAGAGAGACCCAGTACTTC,CASWQREGRETQYF